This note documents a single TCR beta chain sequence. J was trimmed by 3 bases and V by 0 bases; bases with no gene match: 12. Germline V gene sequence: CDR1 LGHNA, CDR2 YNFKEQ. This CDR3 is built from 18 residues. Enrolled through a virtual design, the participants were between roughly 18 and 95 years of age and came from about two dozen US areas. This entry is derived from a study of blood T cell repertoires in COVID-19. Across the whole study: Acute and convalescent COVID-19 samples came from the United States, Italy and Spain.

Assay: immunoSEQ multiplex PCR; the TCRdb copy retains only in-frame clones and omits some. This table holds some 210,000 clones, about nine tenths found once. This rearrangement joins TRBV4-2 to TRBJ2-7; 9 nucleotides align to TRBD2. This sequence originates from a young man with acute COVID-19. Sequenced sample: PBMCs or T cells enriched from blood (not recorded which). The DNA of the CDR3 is TGTGCCAGCAGCCAAGAGGCCGGGGCAGCGGGAGGCCACTACGAGCAGTACTTC. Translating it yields CASSQEAGAAGGHYEQYF.